The next 7 T cell receptor beta chains were all read from a single sample in a study of blood T cell repertoires in COVID-19. Using immunoSEQ multiplex PCR, the repertoire was profiled, and TCRdb retains in-frame clones only, with some absent. The sample has under 80,000 clones; around 80% are singletons. Source material: peripheral blood. The receptors derive from a woman of 80 years or more with active or convalescent COVID-19.

This chain links TRBV11-3 with TRBJ2-3, with 7 bases fitting TRBD2. Germline values: CDR1 SGHNT, CDR2 YENEEA. This CDR3 contains 19 residues. V trimming: 5 bases; J trimming: 0 bases; junction bases outside the gene matches: 17. CDR3 sequence: CASSPSSGPANPSTDTQYF. The CDR3 bases are TGTGCCAGCAGCCCCAGTAGCGGGCCTGCCAACCCTAGCACAGATACGCAGTATTTT.

The chain joins TRBV6-6 to TRBJ1-1, with 7 bases identical to TRBD1. This CDR3 is built from 15 residues. Losses at the gene ends were 8 bases for V and 1 base for J; bases not matched to a gene: 10. The germline V gene has CDR1 MNHNY and CDR2 SVGAGI (reference sequence). CDR3 sequence reads: CASGKRQGWNTEAFF. In nucleotides, the CDR3 is TGTGCCAGCGGCAAACGACAGGGATGGAACACTGAAGCTTTCTTT.

This clone was picked up one time. The chain joins TRBV14 to TRBJ2-7; D unresolved. This CDR3 is 13 amino acids long. Germline CDR1 and CDR2: SGHDN and FVKESK. The V end was cut by 1 base, the J end by 4 bases, with 8 bases between. The CDR3 is CASSQGLLYEQYF. The CDR3 DNA reads TGTGCCAGCAGCCAAGGTCTTTTATACGAGCAGTACTTC.

This sequence joins TRBV2 and TRBJ2-7; 7 positions match TRBD1. The junction had 8 bases not matched to a gene; V was cut back by 10 bases and J by 2 bases. Germline CDR1 reads SNHLY; CDR2 reads FYNNEI. This CDR3 has 13 amino acids. DNA for the CDR3: TGTGCCATCCCGGGACAGACACCCTACGAGCAGTACTTC. Residues: CAIPGQTPYEQYF.

This sequence joins TRBV6-6 and TRBJ2-1, with 10 bases fitting TRBD2. After removal of 8 bases from V and 4 bases from J, the junction contained 2 bases not matched to a gene. CDR1 and CDR2 from the germline V gene are MNHNY and SVGAGI (reference sequence). The CDR3 sequence is 13 residues long. The CDR3 DNA follows: TGTGCCAGCGGGACTAGCGCTTACAATGAGCAGTTCTTC. This encodes CASGTSAYNEQFF.

This chain joins TRBV5-1 and TRBJ2-5, with 13 bases aligning to TRBD2. The germline V gene encodes CDR1 SGHRS and CDR2 YFSETQ. The V segment lost 0 bases and the J segment 10 bases; nucleotides outside the gene matches: 6. The CDR3 is made up of 15 amino acids. The CDR3 region is CASSLGLAGGTNQYF. The CDR3 nucleotides are TGCGCCAGCAGCTTGGGACTAGCGGGAGGTACAAACCAGTACTTC. Full variable domain (missing parts from reference TRBV5-1 and TRBJ2-5): KAGVTQTPRYLIKTRGQQVTLSCSPISGHRSVSWYQQTPGQGLQFLFEYFSETQRNKGNFPGRFSGRQFSNSRSEMNVSTLELGDSALYLCASSLGLAGGTNQYFGPGTRLLVL.

This chain's CDR3 is CASSNLAGDRDNEQFF. The CDR3 DNA is TGTGCCAGCAGTAACCTAGCGGGGGACAGAGACAATGAGCAGTTCTTC. V usage is TRBV11-2 and J usage is TRBJ2-1, with TRBD2 identical over 10 bases. Trimming cost V 6 bases and J 5 bases; bases outside gene matches: 10. This CDR3 is 16 amino acids long. The germline gives CDR1 SGHAT, CDR2 FQNNGV.